This TCR beta chain originates from a study of blood T cell repertoires in COVID-19. At the level of the study: Sites in the United States, Italy and Spain provided acute and convalescent COVID-19 samples. PBMCs, B-cell-depleted T cells, or T cells provided the cDNA or gDNA that made up the material.

The data were produced by immunoSEQ multiplex PCR, yet TCRdb's version contains in-frame clones alone and is incomplete. The table includes 150,000 to 200,000 clones, roughly nine tenths detected once. The CDR3 consists of 15 residues. With 0 bases clipped from V and 5 bases from J, the junction kept 3 bases outside the gene matches. Germline assignment: CDR1 SGDLS and CDR2 YYNGEE. The clonotype originates from a man between 18 and 35 years old who had recovered from COVID-19. The chain joins TRBV9 to TRBJ2-2; 8 positions match TRBD1. What was sequenced was peripheral blood. DNA of the CDR3: TGTGCCAGCAGCGTAGAAGGACAGGGAACCGGGGAGCTGTTTTTT. Translated, it gives CASSVEGQGTGELFF.